This TCR beta chain was captured by sequencing in a study of CD8+ T cells in alopecia areata. This sample's treatment: oral pan-JAK inhibitor, 5-10 mg twice daily. Sequencing used cDNA as its template, made by extracting RNA and reverse transcribing it. Clones were sequenced by immunoSEQ multiplex PCR, and TCRdb holds only the in-frame ones, with some missing. The data contain 150,000 to 200,000 clones, less than 70% of them singletons. The CDR3 sequence is 11 residues long. Germline CDR1 is SQVTM and CDR2 is ANQGSEA. V was shortened by 4 bases and J by 10 bases, with 11 bases between the two germline ends. Study outcomes and limitations: Many expanded lesional clones remained in scalp and blood on tofacitinib.

Turning to this clone: As yet, its antigen is unknown.

This sample comprised CD4+ T cells sorted from blood, obtained around week 50, from a patient treated with tofacitinib. This sequence joins TRBV29-1 and TRBJ1-5, with D unclear. The TCR comes from a human donor with alopecia areata. CDR3 sequence (DNA): TGCAGCGTTGTAGGGCCAGGACCCCAGCATTTT. Translated: CSVVGPGPQHF.